Listed below are T cell receptor beta chains from one sample, sequenced in a study of T-cell memory formation after mild COVID-19. TCRdb recomputed calls from the 5' RACE reads with MiXCR, one row per CDR3 protein. The sample lists about 340,000 distinct CDR3 sequences, roughly 13% occurring once. The sample consisted of PBMCs or a T cell subset sorted from them (not recorded which). The receptor source for this set is a man aged 18 to 30 who had mild COVID-19 (a few samples of this study predate the infection). Cell type and time point are not known. CDR3s include the opening cysteine and the closing phenylalanine or tryptophan. Fields, in order: D gene, J gene, V gene, clone size, CDR3 DNA, CDR3 protein. D genes are given only for firm matches. The size field is filled for only some rows; it gives once, few, many or a size class.

d_gene: TRBD1; j_gene: TRBJ1-5; v_gene: TRBV6-2/TRBV6-3; abundance: few; CDR3nt: TGTGCCAGCACCCCGGACAGGGATCAGCCCCAGCATTTT; CDR3aa: CASTPDRDQPQHF
d_gene: NA; j_gene: TRBJ2-7; v_gene: TRBV6-1; abundance: few; CDR3nt: TGTGCCAGCAGTGACTGGGGGGACCTCTACGAGCAGTACTTC; CDR3aa: CASSDWGDLYEQYF
d_gene: NA; j_gene: TRBJ2-7; v_gene: TRBV18; abundance: few; CDR3nt: TGTGCCAGCTCACCACAGGAACTCTACGAGCAGTACTTC; CDR3aa: CASSPQELYEQYF
d_gene: TRBD1; j_gene: TRBJ1-1; v_gene: TRBV5-1; abundance: NA; CDR3nt: TGCGCCAGCAGCCCCGTAGACAGGGAGGGAACTGAAGCTTTCTTT; CDR3aa: CASSPVDREGTEAFF
d_gene: NA; j_gene: TRBJ2-5; v_gene: TRBV29-1; abundance: NA; CDR3nt: TGCAGCGTTGACCCACTCCAGGAGACCCAGTACTTC; CDR3aa: CSVDPLQETQYF
d_gene: NA; j_gene: TRBJ2-3; v_gene: TRBV9; abundance: few; CDR3nt: TGTGCCAGCAGCCCCCCCGTAATGGTAGATACGCAGTATTTT; CDR3aa: CASSPPVMVDTQYF
d_gene: TRBD1; j_gene: TRBJ1-2; v_gene: TRBV10-3; abundance: few; CDR3nt: TGTGCCATCAAACCCCTGGCTGGGACAGGGAAGGAACATGGCTACACCTTC; CDR3aa: CAIKPLAGTGKEHGYTF
d_gene: NA; j_gene: TRBJ1-2; v_gene: TRBV3-1; abundance: few; CDR3nt: TGTGCCAGCAGCTCAGGGGCGCCAGGGGAGCACTATGGCTACACCTTC; CDR3aa: CASSSGAPGEHYGYTF
d_gene: NA; j_gene: TRBJ1-2; v_gene: TRBV29-1; abundance: NA; CDR3nt: TGCAGCGTTGAAGCCCGACACCTAAACTATGGCTACACCTTC; CDR3aa: CSVEARHLNYGYTF
d_gene: TRBD1; j_gene: TRBJ1-5; v_gene: TRBV10-2; abundance: NA; CDR3nt: TGCGCCAGCAGTGGCCGGGACAGGGGAGGAAGCAATCAGCCCCAGCATTTT; CDR3aa: CASSGRDRGGSNQPQHF
d_gene: NA; j_gene: TRBJ2-3; v_gene: TRBV4-3; abundance: NA; CDR3nt: TGCGCCAGCAGCCAAGATCGGACGTCACGCGGCACAGATACGCAGTATTTT; CDR3aa: CASSQDRTSRGTDTQYF
d_gene: NA; j_gene: TRBJ1-5; v_gene: TRBV4-1; abundance: many; CDR3nt: TGCGCCAGCAGCCAGAGACACGTTAGCAATCAGCCCCAGCATTTT; CDR3aa: CASSQRHVSNQPQHF
d_gene: TRBD1; j_gene: TRBJ2-1; v_gene: TRBV11-2; abundance: few; CDR3nt: TGTGCCAGCAGCCCAAACAGGGGGCAGGTTGAGCAGTTCTTC; CDR3aa: CASSPNRGQVEQFF
d_gene: NA; j_gene: TRBJ2-1; v_gene: TRBV12-3/TRBV12-4; abundance: few; CDR3nt: TGTGCCAGCAGTCCACCGAGGCGGGGGCACAATGAGCAGTTCTTC; CDR3aa: CASSPPRRGHNEQFF
d_gene: NA; j_gene: TRBJ2-1; v_gene: TRBV5-1; abundance: many; CDR3nt: TGCGCCAGCAGGTTTTCGACGGCCAATGAGCAGTTCTTC; CDR3aa: CASRFSTANEQFF
d_gene: NA; j_gene: TRBJ1-1; v_gene: TRBV12-3/TRBV12-4; abundance: few; CDR3nt: TGTGCCAGCACCCCGGGGGGGTGGAACACTGAAGCTTTCTTT; CDR3aa: CASTPGGWNTEAFF
d_gene: NA; j_gene: TRBJ2-7; v_gene: TRBV15; abundance: few; CDR3nt: TGTGCCACCAGCAGAGATAGGGGCAGAACCTACGAGCAGTACTTC; CDR3aa: CATSRDRGRTYEQYF
d_gene: NA; j_gene: TRBJ1-6; v_gene: TRBV7-9; abundance: NA; CDR3nt: TGTGCCAGCAGCTTAGGGTTGGGAGTTAATTCACCCCTCCACTTT; CDR3aa: CASSLGLGVNSPLHF
d_gene: TRBD2; j_gene: TRBJ2-3; v_gene: TRBV11-2; abundance: NA; CDR3nt: TGTGCCAGCAGCCGGACTAGCGGGCGACTCACAGATACGCAGTATTTT; CDR3aa: CASSRTSGRLTDTQYF
d_gene: TRBD2; j_gene: TRBJ2-4; v_gene: TRBV4-2; abundance: few; CDR3nt: TGTGCCAGCAGCCAACTGGGACTAGCGGGGGGAATAGCCAAAAACATTCAGTACTTC; CDR3aa: CASSQLGLAGGIAKNIQYF
d_gene: NA; j_gene: TRBJ2-7; v_gene: TRBV3-1; abundance: NA; CDR3nt: TGTGCCAGCAGCCAAGGTGGGGGCTACGAGCAGTACTTC; CDR3aa: CASSQGGGYEQYF
d_gene: NA; j_gene: TRBJ1-4; v_gene: TRBV4-3; abundance: NA; CDR3nt: TGCGCCAGCAGCCAAGGGGGGCGGACTCGAGAAAAACTGTTTTTT; CDR3aa: CASSQGGRTREKLFF
d_gene: TRBD2; j_gene: TRBJ2-2; v_gene: TRBV11-1; abundance: many; CDR3nt: TGTGCCAGCAGCCCCACTAGCGGGGGCGTCACCGGGGAGCTGTTTTTT; CDR3aa: CASSPTSGGVTGELFF
d_gene: NA; j_gene: TRBJ2-5; v_gene: TRBV4-1; abundance: NA; CDR3nt: TGCGCCAGCAGCCCGCATACTAGTTTGGAGACCCAGTACTTC; CDR3aa: CASSPHTSLETQYF
d_gene: NA; j_gene: TRBJ1-1; v_gene: TRBV4-1; abundance: few; CDR3nt: TGCGCCAGCAGCCCTTTGACAGTCCCTAGCATGAACACTGAAGCTTTCTTT; CDR3aa: CASSPLTVPSMNTEAFF
d_gene: TRBD1; j_gene: TRBJ2-3; v_gene: TRBV12-3/TRBV12-4; abundance: NA; CDR3nt: TGTGCCAGCAGTTCCCCCAGGGGGCATGTTTCACCAGATACGCAGTATTTT; CDR3aa: CASSSPRGHVSPDTQYF
d_gene: TRBD1; j_gene: TRBJ2-3; v_gene: TRBV4-1; abundance: few; CDR3nt: TGCGCCAGCAGCCACACCCCCGGGACAGGGGGCGGCACAGATACGCAGTATTTT; CDR3aa: CASSHTPGTGGGTDTQYF
d_gene: NA; j_gene: TRBJ1-1; v_gene: TRBV6-6; abundance: NA; CDR3nt: TGTGCCAGCAGTTCGATACAGGGAACTGAAGCTTTCTTT; CDR3aa: CASSSIQGTEAFF
d_gene: NA; j_gene: TRBJ2-1; v_gene: TRBV30; abundance: few; CDR3nt: TGTGCCTGGAGTGTCGGAGGGGGGGGCGATGAGCAGTTCTTC; CDR3aa: CAWSVGGGGDEQFF
d_gene: NA; j_gene: TRBJ1-6; v_gene: TRBV3-1; abundance: few; CDR3nt: TGTGCCAGCAGCGGGGATGGGAATTCACCCCTCCACTTT; CDR3aa: CASSGDGNSPLHF
d_gene: NA; j_gene: TRBJ2-7; v_gene: TRBV6-2/TRBV6-3; abundance: few; CDR3nt: TGTGCCAGCAGTTACTTCGCCAGCGTTACCTACTTC; CDR3aa: CASSYFASVTYF
d_gene: NA; j_gene: TRBJ1-1; v_gene: TRBV12-3/TRBV12-4; abundance: few; CDR3nt: TGTGCCAGCAACCTAGGCGGCCGGACGGAGGCTTTCTTT; CDR3aa: CASNLGGRTEAFF
d_gene: NA; j_gene: TRBJ2-7; v_gene: TRBV7-2; abundance: NA; CDR3nt: TGTGCCAGCAGCTTAGACCTAGTAATCTACGAGCAGTACTTC; CDR3aa: CASSLDLVIYEQYF
d_gene: NA; j_gene: TRBJ2-2; v_gene: TRBV5-1; abundance: few; CDR3nt: TGCGCCAGCATCCCGGGGGACACCGGGGAGCTGTTTTTT; CDR3aa: CASIPGDTGELFF
d_gene: TRBD1; j_gene: TRBJ1-6; v_gene: TRBV7-2; abundance: many; CDR3nt: TGTGCCAGCAGATGGACAGGGGATTCACCCCTCCACTTT; CDR3aa: CASRWTGDSPLHF
d_gene: NA; j_gene: TRBJ1-3; v_gene: TRBV7-2; abundance: few; CDR3nt: TGTGCCAGCAGCCCAGATGGGTCTGGAAACACCATATATTTT; CDR3aa: CASSPDGSGNTIYF
d_gene: TRBD2; j_gene: TRBJ2-3; v_gene: TRBV10-1; abundance: few; CDR3nt: TGCGCCAGCAGTGGAGATGAGACTAGCGGGGGAGATACGCAGTATTTT; CDR3aa: CASSGDETSGGDTQYF
d_gene: NA; j_gene: TRBJ2-3; v_gene: TRBV10-1; abundance: few; CDR3nt: TGCGCCAGCAGTGAGTCGGGGGGCGCGCTAAATACGCAGTATTTT; CDR3aa: CASSESGGALNTQYF
d_gene: NA; j_gene: TRBJ1-2; v_gene: TRBV29-1; abundance: NA; CDR3nt: TGCAGCGTTGGTCATGGAGGCTACACCTTC; CDR3aa: CSVGHGGYTF
d_gene: NA; j_gene: TRBJ2-5; v_gene: TRBV12-3/TRBV12-4; abundance: few; CDR3nt: TGTGCCAGCAGTTTTACAGGGGAGGGGGAGACCCAGTACTTC; CDR3aa: CASSFTGEGETQYF
d_gene: TRBD1; j_gene: TRBJ2-3; v_gene: TRBV7-2; abundance: many; CDR3nt: TGTGCCAGCAGCTCTACCGGGACAGGGTTGACGCAGTATTTT; CDR3aa: CASSSTGTGLTQYF
d_gene: TRBD1; j_gene: TRBJ1-3; v_gene: TRBV29-1; abundance: NA; CDR3nt: TGCAGCGTGGCGACAGGGGCTGGAAACACCATATATTTT; CDR3aa: CSVATGAGNTIYF